This entry is about one T cell receptor (beta chain). The data originate from a study of T cell changes during pregnancy in multiple sclerosis. Per germline, CDR1 SGHKS and CDR2 YYEKEE (reference sequence). V gave up 2 bases and J gave up 9 bases; unmatched junction bases: 13. The CDR3 loop spans 15 amino acids. Sequenced by immunoSEQ multiplex PCR; TCRdb stores in-frame clones only, minus some. Of about 30,000 clones listed, roughly 93% are singletons. The chain couples TRBV5-5 to TRBJ2-7; 8 nucleotides agree with TRBD1. Specimen: peripheral blood, collected in the second trimester of pregnancy. The sequence was obtained from a female donor in good health, enrolled as a control in a pregnancy study. The CDR3 DNA sequence: TGTGCCAGCAGCTTCGGGACAGGTCCGTCTATTGGGCAGTACTTC. Amino acid sequence: CASSFGTGPSIGQYF.